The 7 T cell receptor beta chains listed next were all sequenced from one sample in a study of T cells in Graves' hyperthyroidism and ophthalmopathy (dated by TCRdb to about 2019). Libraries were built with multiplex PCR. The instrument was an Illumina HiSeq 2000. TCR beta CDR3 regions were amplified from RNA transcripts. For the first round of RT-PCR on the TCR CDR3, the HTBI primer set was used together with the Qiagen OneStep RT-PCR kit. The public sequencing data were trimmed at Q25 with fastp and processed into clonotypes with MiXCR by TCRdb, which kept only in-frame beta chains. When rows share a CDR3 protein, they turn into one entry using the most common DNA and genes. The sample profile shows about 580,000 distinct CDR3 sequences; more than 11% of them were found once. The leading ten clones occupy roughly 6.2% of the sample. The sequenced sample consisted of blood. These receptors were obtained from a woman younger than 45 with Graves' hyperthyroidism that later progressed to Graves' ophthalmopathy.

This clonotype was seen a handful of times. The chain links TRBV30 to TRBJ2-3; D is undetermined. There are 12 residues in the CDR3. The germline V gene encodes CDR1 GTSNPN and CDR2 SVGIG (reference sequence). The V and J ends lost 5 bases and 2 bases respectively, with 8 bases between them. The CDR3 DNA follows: TGTGCCTGGGGGAAGACCACAGATACGCAGTATTTT. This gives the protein CAWGKTTDTQYF. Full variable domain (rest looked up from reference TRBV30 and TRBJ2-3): SQTIHQWPATLVQPVGSPLSLECTVEGTSNPNLYWYRQAAGRGLQLLFYSVGIGQISSEVPQNLSASRPQDRQFILSSKKLLLSDSGFYLCAWGKTTDTQYFGPGTRLTVL.

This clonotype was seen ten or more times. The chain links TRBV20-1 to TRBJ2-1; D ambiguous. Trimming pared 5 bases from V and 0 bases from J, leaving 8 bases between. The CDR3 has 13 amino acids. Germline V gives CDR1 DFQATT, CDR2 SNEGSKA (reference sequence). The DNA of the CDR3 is TGCAGTGCTCGTAAAAACTCCTACAATGAGCAGTTCTTC. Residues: CSARKNSYNEQFF.

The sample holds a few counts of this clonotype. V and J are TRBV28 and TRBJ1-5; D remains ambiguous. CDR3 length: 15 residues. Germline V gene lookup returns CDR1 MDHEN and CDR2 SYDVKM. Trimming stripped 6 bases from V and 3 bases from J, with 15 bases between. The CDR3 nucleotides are TGTGCCAGCAGGGCAGAGCCTAGCGACAATCAGCCCCAGCATTTT. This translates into CASRAEPSDNQPQHF.

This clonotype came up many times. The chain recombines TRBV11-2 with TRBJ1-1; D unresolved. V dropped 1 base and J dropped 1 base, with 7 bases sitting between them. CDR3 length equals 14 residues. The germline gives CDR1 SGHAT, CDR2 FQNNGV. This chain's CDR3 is CASSLVGTNTEAFF. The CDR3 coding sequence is TGTGCCAGCAGCTTAGTAGGTACGAACACTGAAGCTTTCTTT. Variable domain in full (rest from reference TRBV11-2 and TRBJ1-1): EAGVAQSPRYKIIEKRQSVAFWCNPISGHATLYWYQQILGQGPKLLIQFQNNGVVDDSQLPKDRFSAERLKGVDSTLKIQPAKLEDSAVYLCASSLVGTNTEAFFGQGTRLTVV.

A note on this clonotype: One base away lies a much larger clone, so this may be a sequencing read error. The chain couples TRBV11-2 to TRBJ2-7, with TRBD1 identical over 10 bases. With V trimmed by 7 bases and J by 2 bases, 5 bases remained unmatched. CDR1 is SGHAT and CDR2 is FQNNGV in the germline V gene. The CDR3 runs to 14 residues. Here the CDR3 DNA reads TGTGCCAGCAACTTCGGACAGGGGGCCTACGAGCAGTACTTC. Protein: CASNFGQGAYEQYF.

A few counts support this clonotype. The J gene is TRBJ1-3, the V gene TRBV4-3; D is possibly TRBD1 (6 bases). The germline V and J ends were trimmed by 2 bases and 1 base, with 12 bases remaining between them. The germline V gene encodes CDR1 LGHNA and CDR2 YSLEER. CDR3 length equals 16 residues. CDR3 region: CASSQNRASSGNTIYF. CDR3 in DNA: TGCGCCAGCAGCCAAAACAGGGCCTCATCTGGAAACACCATATATTTT.

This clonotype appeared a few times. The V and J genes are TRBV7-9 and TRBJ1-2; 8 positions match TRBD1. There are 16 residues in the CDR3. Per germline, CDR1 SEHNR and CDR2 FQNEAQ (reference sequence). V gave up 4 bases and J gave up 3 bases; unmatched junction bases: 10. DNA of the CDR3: TGTGCCAGCAGCTCCACAGGGGGACCCGCGGACTATGGCTACACCTTC. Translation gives CASSSTGGPADYGYTF. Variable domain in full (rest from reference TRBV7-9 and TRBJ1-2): DTGVSQNPRHKITKRGQNVTFRCDPISEHNRLYWYRQTLGQGPEFLTYFQNEAQLEKSRLLSDRFSAERPKGSFSTLEIQRTEQGDSAMYLCASSSTGGPADYGYTFGSGTRLTVV.